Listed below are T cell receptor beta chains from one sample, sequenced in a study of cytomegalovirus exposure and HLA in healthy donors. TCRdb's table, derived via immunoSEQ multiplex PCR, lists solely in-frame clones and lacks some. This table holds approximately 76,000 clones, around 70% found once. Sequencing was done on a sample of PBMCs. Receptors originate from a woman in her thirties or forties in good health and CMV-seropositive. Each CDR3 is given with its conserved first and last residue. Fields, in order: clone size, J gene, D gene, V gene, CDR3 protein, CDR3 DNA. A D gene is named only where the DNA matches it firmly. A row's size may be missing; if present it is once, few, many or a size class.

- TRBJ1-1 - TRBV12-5 CASGFGLSNTEAFF TGTGCTAGTGGTTTTGGGCTTTCGAACACTGAAGCTTTCTTT
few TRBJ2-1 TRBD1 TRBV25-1 CASNLGGTGNNEQFF TGTGCCAGCAATTTAGGAGGGACAGGGAATAATGAGCAGTTCTTC
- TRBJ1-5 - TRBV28 CASSTSQPQHF TGTGCCAGCAGTACAAGTCAGCCCCAGCATTTT
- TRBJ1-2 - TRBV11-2 CASSAGSGYTF TGTGCCAGCAGCGCAGGGTCCGGCTACACCTTC
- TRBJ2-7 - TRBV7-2 CASSLEEWGSASYEQYF TGTGCCAGCAGCTTAGAGGAGTGGGGTAGCGCCTCCTACGAGCAGTACTTC
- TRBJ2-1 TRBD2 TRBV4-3 CASSQAGSRGGEQFF TGCGCCAGCAGCCAAGCTGGCTCACGGGGGGGTGAGCAGTTCTTC
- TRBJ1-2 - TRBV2 CASSELDISNYGYTF TGTGCCAGCAGTGAATTGGACATCTCTAACTATGGCTACACCTTC
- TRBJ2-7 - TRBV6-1 CASSEVASVGEQYF TGTGCCAGCAGTGAAGTGGCTAGCGTAGGCGAGCAGTACTTC
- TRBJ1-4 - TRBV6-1 CASSGRMNEKLFF TGTGCCAGCAGTGGCAGGATGAATGAAAAACTGTTTTTT
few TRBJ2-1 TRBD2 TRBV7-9 CASRPGRTSGYNEQFF TGTGCCAGCAGGCCCGGCCGGACTAGCGGGTACAATGAGCAGTTCTTC
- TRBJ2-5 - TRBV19 CASSMSGETQYF TGTGCCAGTAGTATGTCGGGAGAGACCCAGTACTTC
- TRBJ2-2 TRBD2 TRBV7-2 CASSFALLAGSGELFF TGTGCCAGCAGCTTCGCACTACTAGCGGGATCCGGGGAGCTGTTTTTT
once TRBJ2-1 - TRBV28 CASSFGGSYNEQFF TGTGCCAGCAGTTTTGGAGGGTCGTACAATGAGCAGTTCTTC
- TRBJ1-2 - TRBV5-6 CASSLRLRNYGYTF TGTGCCAGCAGCTTGCGTCTACGGAACTATGGCTACACCTTC
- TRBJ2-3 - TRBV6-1 CASRQLAVLTDTQYF TGTGCCAGCAGGCAACTAGCAGTCCTGACAGATACGCAGTATTTT
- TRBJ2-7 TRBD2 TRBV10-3 CAISDPGRSSYEQYF TGTGCCATCAGTGATCCCGGGAGGAGCTCCTACGAGCAGTACTTC
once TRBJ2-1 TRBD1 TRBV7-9 CASSLGTAVEQFF TGTGCCAGCAGCCTCGGGACAGCGGTTGAGCAGTTCTTC
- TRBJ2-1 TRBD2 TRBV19 CASTQSSGTSGYNEQFF TGTGCCAGTACCCAAAGTTCGGGGACTAGCGGTTACAATGAGCAGTTCTTC
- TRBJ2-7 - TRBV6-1 CASSDLYEQYF TGTGCCAGCAGTGACCTCTACGAGCAGTACTTC
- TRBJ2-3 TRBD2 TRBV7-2 CASSVTGTSGGETGTQYF TGTGCCAGCAGCGTCACCGGGACTAGCGGGGGCGAGACGGGTACGCAGTATTTT
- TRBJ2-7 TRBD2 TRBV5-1 CASSQETSGPYEQYF TGCGCCAGCAGTCAAGAGACTAGCGGACCCTACGAGCAGTACTTC
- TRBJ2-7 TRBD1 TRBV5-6 CASSLVGQALDRYF TGTGCCAGCAGCTTGGTGGGACAGGCTCTTGATCGGTACTTC
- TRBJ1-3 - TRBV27 CASSPQANQLLTGNTIYF TGTGCCAGCAGTCCCCAGGCCAACCAGCTTCTTACTGGAAACACCATATATTTT
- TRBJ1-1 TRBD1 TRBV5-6 CVRSLFGTGGHTEALF TGTGTCAGGAGCTTGTTCGGGACAGGGGGTCACACTGAAGCTTTGTTT
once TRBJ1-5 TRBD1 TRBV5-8 CASSLVRQGGQPQHF TGTGCCAGCAGCTTGGTTAGACAGGGGGGCCAGCCCCAGCATTTT
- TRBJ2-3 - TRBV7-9 CASTPGSTSDTDTQYF TGTGCCAGCACCCCGGGGAGTACCTCCGATACAGATACGCAGTATTTT
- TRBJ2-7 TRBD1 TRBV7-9 CASSPTGGHEQYF TGTGCCAGCTCCCCGACAGGGGGGCACGAGCAGTACTTC
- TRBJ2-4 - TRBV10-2 CASSELAAKNIQYF TGCGCCAGCAGTGAGCTCGCGGCCAAAAACATTCAGTACTTC
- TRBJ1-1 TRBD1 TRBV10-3 CAISDPGQGETEAFF TGTGCCATCAGTGACCCGGGACAGGGAGAAACTGAAGCTTTCTTT
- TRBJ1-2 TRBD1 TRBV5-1 CASSPDRGQVYGYTF TGCGCCAGCAGCCCGGACAGGGGGCAGGTTTATGGCTACACCTTC
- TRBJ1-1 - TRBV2 CASSGLGGSTEAFF TGTGCCAGCAGTGGTTTGGGGGGGAGCACTGAAGCTTTCTTT
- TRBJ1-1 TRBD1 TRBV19 CASSTQGASTEAFF TGTGCCAGTAGTACACAGGGGGCTTCCACTGAAGCTTTCTTT